One sample yielded the 14 T cell receptor beta chains listed below, sequenced in a study of T cell repertoires in cytomegalovirus infection. TCRdb independently ran MiXCR on the reads; one entry per CDR3 protein. The sample comprises some 350,000 distinct CDR3 sequences, 15% to 20% of which are singletons, and around 9.3% rests with the top ten. Sequencing input: PBMCs. These receptors all stem from a human donor in good health (CMV status not recorded). Some clones in this sample may be carry-over from other donors' samples.

This clonotype has just a few counts. The gene calls are TRBV6-2 or TRBV6-3 and TRBJ2-7; 10 bases match TRBD2. The CDR3 has 14 residues. V lost 6 bases, J lost 6 bases, and 8 bases stayed unmatched. The germline gives CDR1 MNHEY, CDR2 SVGEGT. The CDR3 region is CASSRAGGPFEQYF. For the CDR3, the DNA is TGTGCCAGCAGCCGAGCGGGGGGGCCTTTCGAGCAGTACTTC.

The chain joins TRBV5-6 to TRBJ2-7; the D gene is possibly TRBD1 (5 bases). Germline V gene data show CDR1 as SGHDT and CDR2 as YYEEEE. V was shortened by 3 bases and J by 4 bases, with 17 bases between the two germline ends. CDR3 length: 15 amino acids. CDR3 sequence: CASSSGQGIGYEQYF. As DNA, the CDR3 is TGTGCCAGCAGCTCCGGGCAGGGTATAGGGTACGAGCAGTACTTC.

This clonotype has only a few counts. The rearrangement joins TRBV4-2 to TRBJ1-2, with D unclear. The CDR3 spans 18 residues. V gave up 4 bases and J gave up 4 bases, with 25 bases separating them. Germline CDR1 and CDR2: LGHNA and YNFKEQ. Written as DNA, the CDR3 is TGTGCCAGCAGCCCCCAAACCAACCTCGGTATAGGTACCTATGGCTACACCTTC. Its protein product is CASSPQTNLGIGTYGYTF.

There are many counts of this clonotype. V is TRBV7-2 and J is TRBJ1-2; D is undetermined. Germline CDR1 reads SGHTA; CDR2 reads FQGNSA. This CDR3 is built from 12 residues. V gave up 5 bases and J gave up 10 bases, with 14 bases separating them. CDR3 DNA sequence: TGTGCCAGCAGCCACAGCACGTGGGACTACACCTTC. Translation gives CASSHSTWDYTF.

This clonotype appeared a few times. The V gene is TRBV18, the J gene TRBJ2-5, with 7 bases fitting TRBD1. Germline lookup yields CDR1 KGHSH and CDR2 LQKENI. V lost 3 bases to trimming and J lost 6 bases; unmatched junction nucleotides: 10. This CDR3 contains 15 residues. CDR3 DNA: TGTGCCAGCTCACCGCTGACAGGGTTCGCAAAGACCCAGTACTTC. Protein sequence: CASSPLTGFAKTQYF.

This clonotype occurred many times. This chain uses TRBV7-8 with TRBJ1-5; 7 nucleotides align to TRBD1. After removal of 3 bases from V and 0 bases from J, the junction contained 17 bases not matched to a gene. Germline lookup yields CDR1 SGHVS and CDR2 FQNEAQ. The CDR3 covers 20 residues. The CDR3 DNA follows: TGTGCCAGCAGCTTCCTACTCCGGGACAGCTGGGGCTATAGCAATCAGCCCCAGCATTTT. Protein: CASSFLLRDSWGYSNQPQHF.

This clonotype showed up just a few times. V is TRBV14 and J is TRBJ2-3, with 8 bases identical to TRBD2. V shed 8 bases, J shed 5 bases, and the junction held 9 bases outside the gene matches. The germline CDR1 and CDR2 sequences are SGHDN and FVKESK. The CDR3 contains 14 residues. The CDR3 DNA reads as TGTGCCAGCCGGGACCTCCGGGAGGGAGATACGCAGTATTTT. Translating gives CASRDLREGDTQYF.

This clonotype was detected a few times. J is TRBJ2-7 and V is TRBV6-1; TRBD1 might be the D (5 bases). Per the germline V gene, CDR1 is MNHNS and CDR2 is SASEGT. The CDR3 covers 13 residues. V was cut by 2 bases and J by 6 bases, with 11 bases left in between. CDR3 loop: CASSESSRGEQYF. The CDR3 nucleotides are TGTGCCAGCAGTGAATCCTCTAGGGGCGAGCAGTACTTC.

This clonotype was recorded many times. The chain has TRBV7-2 and TRBJ2-2, with 7 bases identical to TRBD1. This CDR3 spans 15 amino acids. J gave up 6 bases and V 3 bases, and 7 bases lay outside the gene matches. Germline V CDR1 and CDR2: SGHTA, FQGNSA. In nucleotides, the CDR3 is TGTGCCAGCAGCTTTTTCCAACAGGGGTCCGGGGAGCTGTTTTTT. Amino acid sequence: CASSFFQQGSGELFF.

This clonotype showed up many times. The gene calls are TRBV12-3 or TRBV12-4 and TRBJ1-1; D is perhaps TRBD1 (6 bases). This CDR3 comprises 13 residues. The germline V and J ends were trimmed by 4 bases and 6 bases, with 12 bases remaining between them. The CDR3 bases are TGTGCCAGCAGTTCGGGGGCGAGCGCTGAAGCTTTCTTT. Translating gives CASSSGASAEAFF.

The chain couples TRBV5-1 to TRBJ2-5; the D gene could be TRBD1 or TRBD2 (5 bases each). Trimming stripped 5 bases from V and 5 bases from J, with 13 bases between. Germline V gene sequence: CDR1 SGHRS, CDR2 YFSETQ. The CDR3 is 13 amino acids. This chain's CDR3 is CASSNWGGETQYF. CDR3 nucleotide sequence: TGCGCCAGCAGTAACTGGGGCGGGGAGACCCAGTACTTC.

Here the CDR3 reads CSSGPRGPDTQYF. CDR3 bases: TGCAGCAGCGGACCCCGGGGGCCGGATACGCAGTATTTT. This chain joins TRBV20-1 and TRBJ2-3; D assignment may be TRBD1 or TRBD2 (6 bases each). CDR1 DFQATT and CDR2 SNEGSKA come from the germline V gene (reference sequence). This CDR3 has 13 residues.

The sample holds a few counts of this clonotype. The chain is built from TRBV6-2 or TRBV6-3 and TRBJ2-7; the D is unclear. V was cut by 7 bases and J by 0 bases, with 10 bases left in between. The germline V gene encodes CDR1 MNHEY and CDR2 SVGEGT. This CDR3 spans 13 amino acids. CDR3 nucleotides: TGTGCCAGCACCCCCCCACCCTCCTACGAGCAGTACTTC. Its protein is CASTPPPSYEQYF.

This clonotype has a count of ten or more. This chain uses TRBV12-3 or TRBV12-4 with TRBJ1-6; D is unclear. Trimming removed 4 bases from V and 0 bases from J, with 16 bases in between. CDR3 length: 18 residues. CDR3 in DNA: TGTGCCAGCAGTTCCCCTTCGCGGAGCAGCTCCTATAATTCACCCCTCCACTTT. Its protein is CASSSPSRSSSYNSPLHF.